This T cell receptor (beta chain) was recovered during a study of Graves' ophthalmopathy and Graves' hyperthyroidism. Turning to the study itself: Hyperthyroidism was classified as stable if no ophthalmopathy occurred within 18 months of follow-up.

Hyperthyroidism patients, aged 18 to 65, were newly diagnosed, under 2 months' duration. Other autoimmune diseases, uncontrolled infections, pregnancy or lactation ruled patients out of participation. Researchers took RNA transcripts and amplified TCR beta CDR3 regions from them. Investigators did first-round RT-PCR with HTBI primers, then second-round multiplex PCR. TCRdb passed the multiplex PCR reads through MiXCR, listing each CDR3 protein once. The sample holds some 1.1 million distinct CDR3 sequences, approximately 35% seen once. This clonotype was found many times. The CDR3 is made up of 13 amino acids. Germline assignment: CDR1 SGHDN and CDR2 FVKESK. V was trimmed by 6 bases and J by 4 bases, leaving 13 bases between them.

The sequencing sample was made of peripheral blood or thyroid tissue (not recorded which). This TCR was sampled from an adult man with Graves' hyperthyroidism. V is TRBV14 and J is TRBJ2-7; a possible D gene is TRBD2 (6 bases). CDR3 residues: CASRHSGGYEQYF. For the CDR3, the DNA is TGTGCCAGCAGACACTCCGGGGGTTACGAGCAGTACTTC.